The 25 T cell receptor beta chains listed next were all sequenced from one sample in a study of shared clonotypes between healthy human individuals (dated by TCRdb to the early 2020s). The library was obtained by the immunoSEQ multiplex PCR assay. TCRdb provides this immuneACCESS table in a form limited to in-frame rearrangements. Some clones are lacking; in checked studies, under half of them reflect an unresolved V gene, and why the rest are absent is not known. Within this sample are some 530,000 clones, with about 85% of them counted one time only. Roughly 12% of the sample goes to the ten largest clones. The sample consisted of PBMCs. The receptors shown here come from a woman in her 40s in good health. Some clones in this sample may be carry-over from other donors' samples.

The chain joins TRBV19 to TRBJ1-4, with a possible D match to TRBD1 (5 bases). Germline V gives CDR1 LNHDA, CDR2 SQIVND (reference sequence). The CDR3 is made up of 13 amino acids. V was clipped by 4 bases and J by 4 bases, with 7 bases between them. As DNA, the CDR3 is TGTGCCAGTAGTACAGGGATTAATGAAAAACTGTTTTTT. It translates to CASSTGINEKLFF.

The chain joins TRBV28 to TRBJ2-5; TRBD1 agrees at 8 bases. From germline, CDR1 is MDHEN and CDR2 SYDVKM. The V and J ends lost 5 bases and 1 base, in that order; junction bases with no gene match: 6. The CDR3 is 15 residues long. The CDR3 sequence: CASSQGAPSQETQYF. The CDR3 DNA is TGTGCCAGCAGTCAGGGGGCCCCTTCCCAAGAGACCCAGTACTTC.

The chain is built from TRBV14 and TRBJ1-1; weak D call: TRBD1 (5 bases). This CDR3 comprises 14 residues. The V gene lost 5 bases and the J gene lost 2 bases, with 12 bases spanning the gap. The germline gives CDR1 SGHDN, CDR2 FVKESK. CDR3 sequence reads: CASSYAGPNTEAFF. The CDR3 bases are TGTGCCAGCAGCTACGCGGGACCTAACACTGAAGCTTTCTTT. The complete variable domain, with remaining parts taken from reference TRBV14 and TRBJ1-1, reads EAGVTQFPSHSVIEKGQTVTLRCDPISGHDNLYWYRRVMGKEIKFLLHFVKESKQDESGMPNNRFLAERTGGTYSTLKVQPAELEDSGVYFCASSYAGPNTEAFFGQGTRLTVV.

V and J are TRBV30 and TRBJ1-2; 8 nucleotides align to TRBD1. This CDR3 is 15 amino acids long. V shed 2 bases, J shed 4 bases, and the junction held 9 bases outside the gene matches. CDR1 and CDR2 (germline): GTSNPN, SVGIG (reference sequence). The CDR3, as DNA: TGTGCCTGGAGTAGTAGGGCAGGGGGCTCCTATGGCTACACCTTC. This codes for CAWSSRAGGSYGYTF.

The chain has TRBV10-3 and TRBJ2-1; weak D call: TRBD2 (6 bases). V was trimmed by 7 bases and J by 9 bases, leaving 19 bases between them. This CDR3 is 14 amino acids long. The germline gives CDR1 ENHRY, CDR2 SYGVKD. The CDR3 sequence: CAITTLRESGEQFF. The CDR3, as DNA: TGTGCCATCACAACTCTTCGGGAGAGCGGTGAGCAGTTCTTC.

This clone was seen only a few times. Different DNA sequences within this sample yield the same CDR3. The chain carries TRBV19 and TRBJ1-5, with no clear D. The length of the CDR3 is 12 residues. Germline CDR1 and CDR2: LNHDA and SQIVND (reference sequence). Trimming removed 1 base from V and 7 bases from J, with 5 bases in between. CDR3 loop: CASSIVGQPQHF. For the CDR3, the DNA is TGTGCCAGTAGTATAGTTGGACAGCCCCAGCATTTT.

The chain employs TRBV11-3 and TRBJ1-1, with TRBD1 matching over 9 bases. In germline, CDR1 is SGHNT, CDR2 YENEEA. The trim removed 5 bases at V and 4 bases at J, leaving 20 bases unmatched. CDR3 length: 19 residues. The DNA of the CDR3 is TGTGCCAGCAGCCCACTGGCCCGGCTACAGGGGGCGCGTGCCACTGAAGCTTTCTTT. Its protein is CASSPLARLQGARATEAFF.

The chain uses TRBV28 and TRBJ2-3, with 13 bases fitting TRBD2. The germline V gene has CDR1 MDHEN and CDR2 SYDVKM. The CDR3 covers 15 residues. V shed 3 bases, J shed 7 bases, and the junction held 4 bases outside the gene matches. The CDR3 coding sequence is TGTGCCAGCAGTTTCGGACTAGCGGGAGAGAATACGCAGTATTTT. This translates into CASSFGLAGENTQYF. Together with reference TRBV28 and TRBJ2-3, the CDR3 gives the full variable domain: DVKVTQSSRYLVKRTGEKVFLECVQDMDHENMFWYRQDPGLGLRLIYFSYDVKMKEKGDIPEGYSVSREKKERFSLILESASTNQTSMYLCASSFGLAGENTQYFGPGTRLTVL.

As to this clone: A far larger clone is one nucleotide away, so this likely arose from a read error. J is TRBJ1-1 and V is TRBV5-1; D not resolved. Germline V gene lookup returns CDR1 SGHRS and CDR2 YFSETQ. This CDR3 comprises 13 residues. The CDR3 is CVSSLEGTPEAFF. The CDR3 nucleotides are TGCGTCAGCAGCTTGGAGGGAACCCCTGAAGCTTTCTTT.

The gene calls are TRBV11-2 and TRBJ2-1; D is uncertain. Germline CDR1 SGHAT, CDR2 FQNNGV. The V and J ends lost 5 bases and 13 bases respectively, with 18 bases between them. The CDR3 covers 13 residues. The chain's CDR3 is CASSGTNRPYQFF. Written as DNA, the CDR3 is TGTGCCAGCAGCGGTACTAATCGGCCGTACCAGTTCTTC.

V is TRBV5-4 and J is TRBJ1-1, with a possible D match to TRBD1 (5 bases). This CDR3 spans 12 amino acids. Trimming stripped 0 bases from V and 10 bases from J, with 10 bases between. Germline values: CDR1 SGHNT, CDR2 YYREEE (reference sequence). The CDR3 here is CASSLDGRGAFF. The CDR3 bases are TGTGCCAGCAGCTTGGATGGGAGGGGAGCTTTCTTT.

This rearrangement joins TRBV30 to TRBJ1-2; a possible D gene is TRBD1 (6 bases). V lost 2 bases and J 5 bases, leaving 12 bases between the germline ends. The CDR3 consists of 13 residues. Germline values: CDR1 GTSNPN, CDR2 SVGIG (reference sequence). This CDR3 is CAWSREGGYGYTF. The CDR3 bases are TGTGCCTGGAGTAGGGAAGGGGGTTATGGCTACACCTTC. The full variable domain, in which reference TRBV30 and TRBJ1-2 provide the parts outside the CDR3, is SQTIHQWPATLVQPVGSPLSLECTVEGTSNPNLYWYRQAAGRGLQLLFYSVGIGQISSEVPQNLSASRPQDRQFILSSKKLLLSDSGFYLCAWSREGGYGYTFGSGTRLTVV.

As to this clone: A far larger clone is off by one base, so a read error is likely. This sample also contains other DNA sequences that code for the same CDR3. The chain is built from TRBV6-6 and TRBJ2-2; 7 nucleotides agree with TRBD2. CDR1 MNHNY and CDR2 SVGAGI come from the germline V gene (reference sequence). The CDR3 sequence is 16 residues long. The CDR3 here is CASSYRTRMNTGELFF. The CDR3 nucleotides are TGTGCCAGTAGTTATAGGACTAGAATGAACACCGGGGAGCTGTTTTTT.

The chain uses TRBV5-6 and TRBJ2-1; TRBD1 aligns across 9 bases. This CDR3 contains 12 residues. The V segment lost 5 bases and the J segment 15 bases; nucleotides outside the gene matches: 9. Germline-derived CDR1 and CDR2 are SGHDT and YYEEEE. In DNA, the CDR3 is TGTGCCAGCAGAGAGCCGGGGACAGGGCTGTTCTTC. Protein: CASREPGTGLFF.

In this sample, this clone turned up a few times. This may come from a read error, since a much larger clone is one base off. J is TRBJ2-5 and V is TRBV6-5, with 7 nucleotides matching TRBD1. Near its end, the DNA agrees better with TRBJ2-7, so the J call may be wrong. Germline CDR1 and CDR2: MNHEY and SVGAGI. The CDR3 spans 12 residues. CDR3 region: CASSRQGYEQYF. In nucleotides, the CDR3 is TGTGCCAGCAGTCGACAGGGCTACGAGCAGTACTTC.

About this clone itself: A far larger clone lies a single base away; this is likely a read error. The chain joins TRBV5-4 to TRBJ2-7; 11 positions match TRBD2. Germline-derived CDR1 and CDR2 are SGHNT and YYREEE (reference sequence). CDR3 size: 16 residues. CDR3 sequence (DNA): TGTACCAGCAGCCCGGGCGGGACTAGCGGTACCTACGAGCAGTACTTC. Translated, it gives CTSSPGGTSGTYEQYF.

A single count supports this clone. The chain joins TRBV6-6 to TRBJ2-3; D gene uncertain. The V end was cut by 7 bases, the J end by 2 bases, with 4 bases between. Germline lookup yields CDR1 MNHNY and CDR2 SVGAGI (reference sequence). This CDR3 is built from 11 residues. The CDR3 nucleotides are TGTGCCAGCACCTACACAGATACGCAGTATTTT. As protein: CASTYTDTQYF.

This chain joins TRBV2 and TRBJ2-1; a weak D match, TRBD2 (5 bases). This CDR3 is built from 14 residues. Trimming left V 10 bases short and J 3 bases short, with 16 bases between. Germline lookup yields CDR1 SNHLY and CDR2 FYNNEI. The CDR3 DNA is TGTGCCACAAAGGACTTGAAATACTACAATGAGCAGTTCTTC. Amino acids: CATKDLKYYNEQFF.

The chain couples TRBV6-1 to TRBJ1-2; perhaps TRBD1 as D (5 bases). Trimming removed 7 bases from V and 4 bases from J, with 13 bases in between. CDR1 is MNHNS, CDR2 SASEGT, per germline. This CDR3 spans 13 amino acids. In nucleotides, the CDR3 is TGTGCCAGCACTCTAGACAGCCTCTATGGCTACACCTTC. This translates into CASTLDSLYGYTF.

The rearrangement joins TRBV6-4 to TRBJ2-7; possibly TRBD2 for D (5 bases). CDR1 is MRHNA, CDR2 SNTAGT, per germline. The V gene lost 11 bases and the J gene lost 2 bases, with 13 bases spanning the gap. The CDR3 runs 12 residues. CDR3 DNA sequence: TGTGCCGCCCATGGAGGTGCCTACGAGCAGTACTTC. It encodes CAAHGGAYEQYF.

The chain uses TRBV27 and TRBJ2-3, with TRBD2 matching over 10 bases. This CDR3 is 17 amino acids long. V was pared by 3 bases and J by 8 bases, with 14 bases of the junction left unmatched. Germline CDR1 reads MNHEY; CDR2 reads SMNVEV (reference sequence). The CDR3 protein is CASSFPSALAGVGTQYF. As DNA, the CDR3 is TGTGCCAGCAGTTTCCCCTCTGCCCTAGCGGGAGTTGGTACGCAGTATTTT.

The genes are TRBV18 and TRBJ2-3; D is ambiguous. This CDR3 is 14 amino acids long. Germline CDR1 and CDR2: KGHSH and LQKENI. The V gene lost 2 bases and the J gene lost 2 bases, with 8 bases spanning the gap. This CDR3 is CASSPATLTDTQYF. In DNA form, the CDR3 reads TGTGCCAGCTCACCAGCGACACTCACAGATACGCAGTATTTT.

This chain connects TRBV5-1 to TRBJ2-5; 7 nucleotides align to TRBD1. The germline V gene encodes CDR1 SGHRS and CDR2 YFSETQ. Trimming at V came to 0 bases and at J to 3 bases, leaving 5 bases not matched to a gene. The CDR3 spans 15 residues. CDR3 sequence (DNA): TGCGCCAGCAGCTTGGTTGGAACAGGGGAAGAGACCCAGTACTTC. Protein: CASSLVGTGEETQYF. Combining the CDR3 with reference TRBV5-1 and TRBJ2-5 gives the whole variable domain KAGVTQTPRYLIKTRGQQVTLSCSPISGHRSVSWYQQTPGQGLQFLFEYFSETQRNKGNFPGRFSGRQFSNSRSEMNVSTLELGDSALYLCASSLVGTGEETQYFGPGTRLLVL.

As concerns this clone: It is likely a read error: a sequence one base away is far more abundant. Other DNA sequences in the same sample also yield this CDR3. The chain joins TRBV7-8 to TRBJ2-7; 7 bases match TRBD2. V was pared by 4 bases and J by 2 bases, with 8 bases of the junction left unmatched. CDR3 size: 15 residues. From germline, CDR1 is SGHVS and CDR2 FQNEAQ. The CDR3 nucleotides are TGTGCCAGCAGCTCACGACTAGCAGCTACCTACGAGCAGTACTTC. Encoded protein: CASSSRLAATYEQYF.

The chain carries TRBV19 and TRBJ1-1; 10 bases map to TRBD1. CDR1 and CDR2 from the germline V gene are LNHDA and SQIVND (reference sequence). The CDR3 runs to 15 residues. The ends lost 6 bases at V and 5 bases at J; junction bases unmatched: 9. As DNA, the CDR3 is TGTGCCAGTAGCCCGGGACAGGGGTTTGAGACTGAAGCTTTCTTT. It codes for CASSPGQGFETEAFF.